This TCR beta chain was recovered during a study of T cells in Graves' hyperthyroidism and ophthalmopathy. TCR beta CDR3 regions were amplified from RNA transcripts. During a first-round RT-PCR of the TCR CDR3, the HTBI primer set was used. TCRdb analysed the multiplex PCR reads with MiXCR anew, one entry per CDR3 protein. The sample shows about 620,000 distinct CDR3 sequences, roughly 17% of them seen only once. The sample holds many counts of this clonotype. The CDR3 runs to 15 residues. V was clipped by 4 bases and J by 2 bases, with 12 bases between them. CDR1 and CDR2 (germline): LGHDT, YNNKEL (reference sequence).

This clonotype was obtained from a woman in her twenties or thirties with Graves' hyperthyroidism. The V and J genes are TRBV3-1 and TRBJ1-5; D possibly corresponds to TRBD1 (6 bases). Sequences were obtained from blood. CDR3 protein: CASSREGGGNQPQHF. CDR3 in DNA: TGTGCCAGCAGCCGAGAAGGGGGTGGCAATCAGCCCCAGCATTTT. The variable domain in full, with the rest retrieved from reference TRBV3-1 and TRBJ1-5, is DTAVSQTPKYLVTQMGNDKSIKCEQNLGHDTMYWYKQDSKKFLKIMFSYNNKELIINETVPNRFSPKSPDKAHLNLHINSLELGDSAVYFCASSREGGGNQPQHFGDGTRLSIL.